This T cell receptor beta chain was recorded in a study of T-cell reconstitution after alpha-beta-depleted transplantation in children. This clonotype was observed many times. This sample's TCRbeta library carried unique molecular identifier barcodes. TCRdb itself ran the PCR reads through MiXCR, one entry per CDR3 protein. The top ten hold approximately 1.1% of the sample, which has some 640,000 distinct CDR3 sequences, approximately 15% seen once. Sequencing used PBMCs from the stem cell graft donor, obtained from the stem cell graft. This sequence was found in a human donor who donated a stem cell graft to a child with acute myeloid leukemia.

The CDR3 loop is CSARDRGRGTDTQYF. As DNA, the CDR3 is TGCAGTGCTAGAGACCGGGGACGGGGCACAGATACGCAGTATTTT. V gene TRBV20-1 combines with J gene TRBJ2-3; D may match TRBD1 or TRBD2 (5 bases each). Germline CDR1 is DFQATT and CDR2 is SNEGSKA (reference sequence). The CDR3 is made up of 15 amino acids. Between the trimmed V and J ends, which lost 0 bases and 1 base, there was a span of 11 bases.